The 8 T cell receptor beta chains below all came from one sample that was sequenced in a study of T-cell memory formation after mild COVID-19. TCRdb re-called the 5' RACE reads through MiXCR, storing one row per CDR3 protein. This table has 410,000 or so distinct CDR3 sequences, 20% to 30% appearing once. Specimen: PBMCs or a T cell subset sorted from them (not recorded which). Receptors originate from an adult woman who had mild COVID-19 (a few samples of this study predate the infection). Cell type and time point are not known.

The CDR3, as DNA: TGTGCCAGCAGTATATGGCGGGATCCCACAGATACGCAGTATTTT. Amino acids: CASSIWRDPTDTQYF. The chain carries TRBV7-9 and TRBJ2-3; possible D gene TRBD2, 6 bases. The germline CDR1 and CDR2 sequences are SEHNR and FQNEAQ (reference sequence). The CDR3 has 15 residues. V lost 6 bases and J lost 2, with 15 bases in between.

The CDR3 coding sequence is TGTGCCAGCAGCTTAGGTGTTGCGAGGGGAGGCACTGAAGCTTTCTTT. This gives the protein CASSLGVARGGTEAFF. The genes are TRBV13 and TRBJ1-1; D is perhaps TRBD1 (5 bases). Trimming took 0 bases from V and 4 from J, leaving 15 bases between them. Per germline, CDR1 PRHDT and CDR2 FYEKMQ (reference sequence). This CDR3 has 16 residues. The whole variable domain, remainder taken from reference TRBV13 and TRBJ1-1, is AAGVIQSPRHLIKEKRETATLKCYPIPRHDTVYWYQQGPGQDPQFLISFYEKMQSDKGSIPDRFSAQQFSDYHSELNMSSLELGDSALYFCASSLGVARGGTEAFFGQGTRLTVV.

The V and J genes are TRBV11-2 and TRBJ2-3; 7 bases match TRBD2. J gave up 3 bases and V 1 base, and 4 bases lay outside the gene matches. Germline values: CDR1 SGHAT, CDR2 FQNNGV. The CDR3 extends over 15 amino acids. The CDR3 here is CASSLVGGRTDTQYF. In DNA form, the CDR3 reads TGTGCCAGCAGCTTAGTGGGCGGGAGAACAGATACGCAGTATTTT.

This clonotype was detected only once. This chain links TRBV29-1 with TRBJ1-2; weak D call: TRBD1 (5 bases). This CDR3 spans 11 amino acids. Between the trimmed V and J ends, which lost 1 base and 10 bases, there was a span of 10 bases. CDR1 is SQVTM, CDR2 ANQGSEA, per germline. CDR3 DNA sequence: TGCAGCGTTGAAGCGGGAGGGGCCTACACCTTC. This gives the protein CSVEAGGAYTF.

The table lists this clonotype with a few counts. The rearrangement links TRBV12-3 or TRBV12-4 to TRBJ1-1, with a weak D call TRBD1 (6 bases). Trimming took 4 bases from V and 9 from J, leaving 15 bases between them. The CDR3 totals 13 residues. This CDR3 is CASSSRGDGKAFF. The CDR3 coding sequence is TGTGCCAGCAGTTCGAGGGGGGACGGGAAAGCTTTCTTT.

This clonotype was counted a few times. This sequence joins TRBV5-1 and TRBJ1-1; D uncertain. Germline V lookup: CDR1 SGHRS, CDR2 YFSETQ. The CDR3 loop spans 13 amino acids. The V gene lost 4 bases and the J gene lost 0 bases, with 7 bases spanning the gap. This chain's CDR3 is CASSGPLNTEAFF. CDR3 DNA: TGCGCCAGCAGCGGACCATTGAACACTGAAGCTTTCTTT.

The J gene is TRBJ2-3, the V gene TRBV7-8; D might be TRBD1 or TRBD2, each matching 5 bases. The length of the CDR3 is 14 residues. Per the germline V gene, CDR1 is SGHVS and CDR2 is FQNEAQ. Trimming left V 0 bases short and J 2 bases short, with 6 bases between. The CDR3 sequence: CASSLAGPTDTQYF. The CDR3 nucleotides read TGTGCCAGCAGCTTAGCGGGACCCACAGATACGCAGTATTTT.

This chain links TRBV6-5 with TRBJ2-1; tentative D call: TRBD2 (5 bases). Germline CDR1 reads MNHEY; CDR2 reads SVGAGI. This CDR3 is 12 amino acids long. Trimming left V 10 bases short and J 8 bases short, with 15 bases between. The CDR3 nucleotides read TGTGCCACCACTGGGCGGGCCGATGAGCAGTTCTTC. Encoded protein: CATTGRADEQFF.